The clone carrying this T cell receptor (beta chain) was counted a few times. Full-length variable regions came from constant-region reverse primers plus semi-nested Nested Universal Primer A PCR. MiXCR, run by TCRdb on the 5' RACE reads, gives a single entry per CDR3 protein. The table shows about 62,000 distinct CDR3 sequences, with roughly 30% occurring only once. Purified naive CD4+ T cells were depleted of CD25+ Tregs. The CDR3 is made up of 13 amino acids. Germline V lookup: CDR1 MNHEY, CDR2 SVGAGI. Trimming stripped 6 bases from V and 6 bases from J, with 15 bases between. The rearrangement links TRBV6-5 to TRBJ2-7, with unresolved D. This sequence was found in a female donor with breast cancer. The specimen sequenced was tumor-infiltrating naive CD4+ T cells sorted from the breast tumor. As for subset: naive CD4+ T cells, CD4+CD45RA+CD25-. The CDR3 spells CASSRILLSEQYF. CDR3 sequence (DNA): TGTGCCAGCAGCCGCATCTTGCTCTCCGAGCAGTACTTC.